This entry lists 9 T cell receptor beta chains sequenced from one sample in a study of T cells in Graves' hyperthyroidism and ophthalmopathy. Template material for amplifying TCR beta CDR3 regions consisted of RNA transcripts. The HTBI primer set served for first-round RT-PCR of the TCR CDR3. In TCRdb, the multiplex PCR reads were re-called with MiXCR into one record per CDR3 protein. The sample contains about 350,000 distinct CDR3 sequences, about a sixth of which appear only once. The sample consisted of blood. These receptors came from a woman in her forties with Graves' ophthalmopathy.

At least ten counts were recorded for this clonotype. The chain links TRBV7-2 to TRBJ2-7; 12 bases fit TRBD2. This CDR3 is built from 15 residues. Unmatched junction bases numbered 8, after V lost 4 bases and J lost 7 bases. Per germline, CDR1 SGHTA and CDR2 FQGNSA. The DNA of the CDR3 is TGTGCCAGCAGCTACTCTAGCGGGAGGGCGGGTGAGCAGTACTTC. It specifies CASSYSSGRAGEQYF.

The table lists this clonotype with many counts. The rearrangement uses TRBV6-2 or TRBV6-3 and TRBJ1-1; no reliable D call. V gave up 0 bases and J gave up 4 bases, with 12 bases separating them. The germline gives CDR1 MNHEY, CDR2 SVGEGT. The length of the CDR3 is 15 residues. CDR3 in DNA: TGTGCCAGCAGTTACTCGCCGACGGGAACCACTGAAGCTTTCTTT. Translated: CASSYSPTGTTEAFF.

This clonotype was observed at least ten times. CDR3 nucleotides: TGTGCTAGTGGGGTGGCCAGCGGGCTTGTCGAAGAGCACACCGGGGAGCTGTTTTTT. It encodes CASGVASGLVEEHTGELFF. The V and J genes are TRBV12-5 and TRBJ2-2, with a possible D match to TRBD2 (6 bases). The CDR3 totals 19 residues. V was trimmed by 6 bases and J by 3 bases, leaving 26 bases between them. The germline V gene has CDR1 LGHNT and CDR2 FRNRAP.

J is TRBJ2-7 and V is TRBV29-1; D may be TRBD2 (6 bases). V gave up 6 bases and J gave up 7 bases, with 19 bases separating them. The CDR3 spans 13 residues. Germline CDR1 and CDR2: SQVTM and ANQGSEA. The CDR3 DNA sequence: TGCAGCGTGGGGCCGCGGGGTTTTGATGAGCAGTACTTC. Its translation: CSVGPRGFDEQYF.

To note about this clonotype: Since a much larger clone is just one base distant, this may be a read error. The gene calls are TRBV27 and TRBJ2-2; D unresolved. The V end lost 2 bases, the J end lost 3 bases, and 7 bases lay between the germline ends. Germline CDR1 reads MNHEY; CDR2 reads SMNVEV (reference sequence). The CDR3 has 14 amino acids. CDR3 DNA: TGTGCCAGCAGTTTAGAGCCGTACACCGGGGAGCTGTTTTTT. Translated, it gives CASSLEPYTGELFF.

This clonotype showed up many times. The V and J genes are TRBV13 and TRBJ1-2; D is unclear. Per the germline V gene, CDR1 is PRHDT and CDR2 is FYEKMQ (reference sequence). V dropped 1 base and J dropped 8 bases, with 5 bases sitting between them. CDR3 length equals 11 residues. Here the CDR3 DNA reads TGTGCCAGCAGCTTAGTTGGGGGCTACACCTTC. Amino acid sequence: CASSLVGGYTF.

This clonotype was seen at least ten times. CDR3 amino acids: CASKEDRYYEQYF. Written as DNA, the CDR3 is TGTGCCAGCAAAGAAGACAGGTACTACGAGCAGTACTTC. The chain is built from TRBV12-3 or TRBV12-4 and TRBJ2-7, with D tentatively TRBD1 (6 bases). V lost 7 bases and J 3 bases, leaving 13 bases between the germline ends. The CDR3 sequence is 13 residues long.

The chain employs TRBV11-2 and TRBJ2-7, with 10 bases lining up with TRBD1. The ends lost 2 bases at V and 7 bases at J; junction bases unmatched: 14. Germline V gene data show CDR1 as SGHAT and CDR2 as FQNNGV. This CDR3 contains 17 residues. This CDR3 is CASSLTGTGVLGREQYF. CDR3 sequence (DNA): TGTGCCAGCAGCTTAACCGGGACAGGGGTTCTCGGTAGAGAGCAGTACTTC.

This chain links TRBV30 with TRBJ2-7, with 9 bases that match TRBD2. Germline V gene lookup returns CDR1 GTSNPN and CDR2 SVGIG (reference sequence). J lost 7 bases, V lost 2 bases, and 6 bases had no gene match. This CDR3 region has 13 residues. CDR3 bases: TGTGCCTGGAGTCTAGCGGGATCTTTGGAGCAGTACTTC. It specifies CAWSLAGSLEQYF.